The 32 T cell receptor beta chains below come from one sample, sequenced in a study of memory CD4+ T cells and cytomegalovirus serostatus. Single viable CD3+CD4+CD8-CD45RO+ cells were sorted as the memory CD4+ T cells. Method: immunoSEQ multiplex PCR; TCRdb's copy keeps in-frame clones and lacks some. The table has tens of thousands of clones, about three quarters seen once. The sequenced sample was memory CD4+ T cells from blood. Receptor source: an adult in good health and CMV-seropositive.

The chain carries TRBV2 and TRBJ2-2; tentative D call: TRBD2 (6 bases). In germline, CDR1 is SNHLY, CDR2 FYNNEI. The length of the CDR3 is 15 residues. Trimming pared 6 bases from V and 6 bases from J, leaving 17 bases between. The CDR3 here is CASRLLPGVPGELFF. In nucleotides, the CDR3 is TGTGCCAGCAGGCTTCTACCGGGAGTCCCCGGGGAGCTGTTTTTT.

The chain combines TRBV7-2 with TRBJ2-7; 7 bases fit TRBD1. The V gene's germline CDR1 is SGHTA and CDR2 FQGNSA. J was trimmed by 13 bases and V by 3 bases; bases with no gene match: 6. This CDR3 has 11 amino acids. DNA of the CDR3: TGTGCCAGCAGCTTTAAAGGGACAGAATACTTC. Translated: CASSFKGTEYF. The complete variable domain, with remaining parts taken from reference TRBV7-2 and TRBJ2-7, reads GAGVSQSPSNKVTEKGKDVELRCDPISGHTALYWYRQSLGQGLEFLIYFQGNSAPDKSGLPSDRFSAERTGGSVSTLTIQRTQQEDSAVYLCASSFKGTEYFGPGTRLTVT.

The chain is built from TRBV9 and TRBJ2-7, with 13 bases lining up with TRBD2. The CDR3 is made up of 17 amino acids. V lost 0 bases, J lost 8 bases, and 11 bases stayed unmatched. Per the germline V gene, CDR1 is SGDLS and CDR2 is YYNGEE. This CDR3 is CASSVGWTSGSEGKQYF. For the CDR3, the DNA is TGTGCCAGCAGCGTAGGATGGACTAGCGGGAGCGAAGGCAAGCAGTACTTC.

The rearrangement uses TRBV2 and TRBJ1-1, with D possibly TRBD1 on 6 matching bases. The CDR3 sequence is 15 residues long. V lost 6 bases and J 0 bases, leaving 14 bases between the germline ends. CDR1 is SNHLY, CDR2 FYNNEI, per germline. The CDR3, as DNA: TGTGCCAGCAGGGGCTCTGGGGGCGTGAACACTGAAGCTTTCTTT. As protein: CASRGSGGVNTEAFF.

This chain joins TRBV7-3 and TRBJ2-1, with 9 bases lining up with TRBD2. V lost 5 bases, J lost 5 bases, and 13 bases stayed unmatched. The CDR3 has 17 amino acids. Germline assignment: CDR1 SGHTA and CDR2 FQGTGA. CDR3 nucleotides: TGTGCCAGCAGCGCCCAGGGTTCGCGGGGGGGAGACAATGAGCAGTTCTTC. Its translation: CASSAQGSRGGDNEQFF.

This chain connects TRBV5-6 to TRBJ1-4; TRBD1 might be the D (5 bases). Germline lookup yields CDR1 SGHDT and CDR2 YYEEEE. This CDR3 is built from 15 residues. Deletions cut 4 bases from V and 3 bases from J, with 13 bases between. In nucleotides, the CDR3 is TGTGCCAGCAGCCGACGGGGACCGGCTAATGAAAAACTGTTTTTT. This codes for CASSRRGPANEKLFF.

The V and J genes are TRBV30 and TRBJ2-1; D is ambiguous. The CDR3 consists of 16 residues. CDR1 GTSNPN and CDR2 SVGIG come from the germline V gene (reference sequence). The V gene lost 2 bases and the J gene lost 3 bases, with 17 bases spanning the gap. Here the CDR3 DNA reads TGTGCCTGGAGTCCAGCCCGGAGTCAGTTCTACAATGAGCAGTTCTTC. Amino acids: CAWSPARSQFYNEQFF.

The J gene is TRBJ1-1, the V gene TRBV4-3; D is perhaps TRBD1 (5 bases). Trimming shortened V by 2 bases and J by 4 bases, and 14 bases separated the two germline ends. The germline V gene encodes CDR1 LGHNA and CDR2 YSLEER. The CDR3 runs 15 residues. CDR3 sequence (DNA): TGCGCCAGCAGCCAAATGGGACCGGGGGGCACTGAAGCTTTCTTT. It encodes CASSQMGPGGTEAFF.

The chain links TRBV19 to TRBJ1-5, with 9 bases fitting TRBD1. V lost 10 bases, J lost 0 bases, and 13 bases stayed unmatched. Germline loops: CDR1 LNHDA, CDR2 SQIVND (reference sequence). The CDR3 has 17 residues. The CDR3 region has the DNA TGTGCCACCCGAGGGGACAGGGACCTCTATAGCAATCAGCCCCAGCATTTT. Translated: CATRGDRDLYSNQPQHF. The entire variable domain, with the rest obtained from reference TRBV19 and TRBJ1-5, is as follows: DGGITQSPKYLFRKEGQNVTLSCEQNLNHDAMYWYRQDPGQGLRLIYYSQIVNDFQKGDIAEGYSVSREKKESFPLTVTSAQKNPTAFYLCATRGDRDLYSNQPQHFGDGTRLSIL.

The chain employs TRBV7-3 and TRBJ2-3; 8 nucleotides line up with TRBD1. Germline V gene lookup returns CDR1 SGHTA and CDR2 FQGTGA. The CDR3 has 16 residues. V was clipped by 5 bases and J by 6 bases; unmatched bases: 13. The CDR3 spells CASSPAGGEGWDTQYF. The CDR3 DNA is TGTGCCAGCAGCCCGGCAGGGGGCGAGGGTTGGGATACGCAGTATTTT.

V gene TRBV5-1 combines with J gene TRBJ2-5; tentative D call: TRBD1 (5 bases). Germline V gene lookup returns CDR1 SGHRS and CDR2 YFSETQ. The V gene lost 0 bases and the J gene lost 3 bases, with 9 bases spanning the gap. The CDR3 is 14 amino acids. CDR3 sequence reads: CASSLVPGKETQYF. In DNA form, the CDR3 reads TGCGCCAGCAGCTTGGTCCCAGGGAAAGAGACCCAGTACTTC. The entire variable domain, with the rest obtained from reference TRBV5-1 and TRBJ2-5, is as follows: KAGVTQTPRYLIKTRGQQVTLSCSPISGHRSVSWYQQTPGQGLQFLFEYFSETQRNKGNFPGRFSGRQFSNSRSEMNVSTLELGDSALYLCASSLVPGKETQYFGPGTRLLVL.

The chain combines TRBV28 with TRBJ1-1; 10 nucleotides align to TRBD1. V lost 4 bases and J lost 6; bases outside the gene matches: 8. CDR1 is MDHEN and CDR2 is SYDVKM in the germline V gene. This CDR3 contains 15 residues. The CDR3, as DNA: TGTGCCAGCAGTTACTCGACAGGGGGCTTTTCTGAAGCTTTCTTT. This gives the protein CASSYSTGGFSEAFF.

The rearrangement uses TRBV2 and TRBJ2-7; maybe TRBD2 (6 bases). V lost 8 bases and J 4 bases, leaving 15 bases between the germline ends. The CDR3 extends over 13 amino acids. Germline V lookup: CDR1 SNHLY, CDR2 FYNNEI. CDR3 sequence (DNA): TGTGCCAGCCTCCGGGACTTGGGATACGAGCAGTACTTC. Its protein is CASLRDLGYEQYF.

The sample holds a few counts of this clone. The CDR3 loop reads CASSPGTAGDGYTF. In nucleotides, the CDR3 is TGTGCCAGCAGCCCCGGGACAGCAGGAGATGGCTACACCTTC. J is TRBJ1-2 and V is TRBV7-9; 7 nucleotides line up with TRBD1. V lost 5 bases to trimming and J lost 6 bases; unmatched junction nucleotides: 9. The CDR3 consists of 14 residues. Germline CDR1 and CDR2: SEHNR and FQNEAQ (reference sequence).

The chain couples TRBV5-4 to TRBJ2-7; no clear D gene. CDR1 SGHNT and CDR2 YYREEE come from the germline V gene (reference sequence). There are 14 residues in the CDR3. Trimming pared 0 bases from V and 0 bases from J, leaving 7 bases between. The CDR3 sequence: CASSLETNSYEQYF. In nucleotides, the CDR3 is TGTGCCAGCAGCTTGGAAACCAACTCCTACGAGCAGTACTTC.

This clone was observed a handful of times. This chain links TRBV5-4 with TRBJ1-1, with a possible D match to TRBD1 (6 bases). Trimming shortened V by 4 bases and J by 4 bases, and 11 bases separated the two germline ends. Germline lookup yields CDR1 SGHNT and CDR2 YYREEE (reference sequence). The CDR3 extends over 13 amino acids. DNA for the CDR3: TGTGCCAGCAGCGTACAGGGACCCACTGAAGCTTTCTTT. It is translated as CASSVQGPTEAFF.

On this clone: The same CDR3 arises from other DNA sequences in this sample as well. This chain joins TRBV7-9 and TRBJ1-5; D is possibly TRBD1 (5 bases). V lost 0 bases to trimming and J lost 0 bases, with 6 bases between them. Germline lookup yields CDR1 SEHNR and CDR2 FQNEAQ (reference sequence). The CDR3 extends over 15 amino acids. CDR3 region: CASSLAGDSNQPQHF. CDR3 nucleotide sequence: TGTGCCAGCAGCTTAGCGGGGGATAGCAATCAGCCCCAGCATTTT.

The chain couples TRBV7-2 to TRBJ2-5; 7 nucleotides match TRBD1. J was trimmed by 5 bases and V by 5 bases; bases with no gene match: 14. CDR3 length equals 16 residues. Germline V gene sequence: CDR1 SGHTA, CDR2 FQGNSA. The CDR3 region is CASSAQDRARWETQYF. The CDR3 DNA sequence: TGTGCCAGCAGCGCCCAAGACAGGGCGCGGTGGGAGACCCAGTACTTC.

This chain joins TRBV10-3 and TRBJ1-3; no clear D. The CDR3 is 17 amino acids. Trimming shortened V by 4 bases and J by 0 bases, and 16 bases separated the two germline ends. From germline, CDR1 is ENHRY and CDR2 SYGVKD. DNA for the CDR3: TGTGCCATCAGTGCCGGTCTAGGTGACCTCTCTGGAAACACCATATATTTT. Its translation is CAISAGLGDLSGNTIYF.

The chain carries TRBV6-1 and TRBJ2-7; D perhaps matches TRBD1 (6 bases). With 10 bases removed from V and 1 base from J, the gap between germline ends came to 8 bases. The CDR3 has 11 residues. Per the germline V gene, CDR1 is MNHNS and CDR2 is SASEGT. For the CDR3, the DNA is TGTGCCACACAGGGATCCTACGAGCAGTACTTC. Translation: CATQGSYEQYF.

The V gene is TRBV7-9, the J gene TRBJ1-1, with D perhaps TRBD1 (5 bases). Trimming shortened V by 4 bases and J by 1 base, and 13 bases separated the two germline ends. This CDR3 is 15 amino acids long. Germline-derived CDR1 and CDR2 are SEHNR and FQNEAQ (reference sequence). Written as DNA, the CDR3 is TGTGCCAGCAGCTCCGGGGGACGGGGGAACACTGAAGCTTTCTTT. Encoded protein: CASSSGGRGNTEAFF.

This chain joins TRBV7-3 and TRBJ2-1; no clear D gene. Germline V gene sequence: CDR1 SGHTA, CDR2 FQGTGA. This CDR3 is built from 12 residues. Trimming took off 0 bases at V and 7 bases at J, with 4 bases between the two ends. In DNA, the CDR3 is TGTGCCAGCAGCTTAACGGCGAATGAGCAGTTCTTC. It specifies CASSLTANEQFF.

This chain links TRBV2 with TRBJ1-3; TRBD1 matches 7 bases. The CDR3 is 15 residues long. CDR1 SNHLY and CDR2 FYNNEI come from the germline V gene. V was pared by 4 bases and J by 0 bases, with 3 bases of the junction left unmatched. DNA of the CDR3: TGTGCCAGCAGTGTACAGGGGAGCTCTGGAAACACCATATATTTT. Its protein is CASSVQGSSGNTIYF.

The chain links TRBV7-2 to TRBJ2-5, with 11 positions matching TRBD1. Per the germline V gene, CDR1 is SGHTA and CDR2 is FQGNSA. The CDR3 has 15 residues. The V gene end was trimmed by 3 bases and the J gene end by 5 bases; junction bases not matched to a gene: 5. The CDR3 region has the DNA TGTGCCAGCAGCTTTTGGACAGGGGGCGCGGAGACCCAGTACTTC. Translating gives CASSFWTGGAETQYF.

The J gene is TRBJ2-7, the V gene TRBV18; the D gene could be TRBD1 or TRBD2 (6 bases each). The CDR3 length is 15 residues. CDR1 KGHSH and CDR2 LQKENI come from the germline V gene. V lost 0 bases, J lost 2 bases, and 11 bases lay in between. CDR3 DNA: TGTGCCAGCTCACCACCGAACAGGGAGGCCTACGAGCAGTACTTC. Its translation: CASSPPNREAYEQYF.

In DNA form, the CDR3 reads TGCGCCAGCAGCTTGACAGGGGGCAGAATGACCGGGGAGCTGTTTTTT. Protein: CASSLTGGRMTGELFF. The rearrangement joins TRBV5-1 to TRBJ2-2; the match to TRBD1 covers 9 bases. The CDR3 extends over 16 amino acids. With V trimmed by 1 base and J by 5 bases, 6 bases remained unmatched. Germline CDR1 SGHRS, CDR2 YFSETQ.

This clone was recorded once. The rearrangement uses TRBV28 and TRBJ2-2; no clear D gene. Germline V gene sequence: CDR1 MDHEN, CDR2 SYDVKM. The CDR3 has 15 residues. Trimming took 2 bases from V and 4 from J, leaving 11 bases between them. CDR3 sequence reads: CASSLVRASTGELFF. In nucleotides, the CDR3 is TGTGCCAGCAGTTTAGTAAGGGCCAGCACCGGGGAGCTGTTTTTT. Full variable domain (rest looked up from reference TRBV28 and TRBJ2-2): DVKVTQSSRYLVKRTGEKVFLECVQDMDHENMFWYRQDPGLGLRLIYFSYDVKMKEKGDIPEGYSVSREKKERFSLILESASTNQTSMYLCASSLVRASTGELFFGEGSRLTVL.

The chain links TRBV5-1 to TRBJ2-2; 7 nucleotides match TRBD1. V was pared by 0 bases and J by 5 bases, with 7 bases of the junction left unmatched. Germline V gene data show CDR1 as SGHRS and CDR2 as YFSETQ. There are 16 residues in the CDR3. CDR3 sequence: CASSLAGGIGTGELFF. The CDR3 bases are TGCGCCAGCAGCTTGGCAGGGGGAATAGGGACCGGGGAGCTGTTTTTT.

The chain links TRBV7-2 to TRBJ2-2; 9 nucleotides align to TRBD2. V dropped 5 bases and J dropped 7; count of bases not matched to a gene: 8. The V gene's germline CDR1 is SGHTA and CDR2 FQGNSA. CDR3 size: 15 residues. The CDR3 DNA sequence: TGTGCCAGCAGCCCCCGGACTAGCGACTTCGGGGAGCTGTTTTTT. Translation: CASSPRTSDFGELFF. Complete variable domain (other parts from reference TRBV7-2 and TRBJ2-2): GAGVSQSPSNKVTEKGKDVELRCDPISGHTALYWYRQSLGQGLEFLIYFQGNSAPDKSGLPSDRFSAERTGGSVSTLTIQRTQQEDSAVYLCASSPRTSDFGELFFGEGSRLTVL.

The chain combines TRBV7-2 with TRBJ1-2, with 9 bases identical to TRBD1. Unmatched junction bases numbered 5, after V lost 5 bases and J lost 4 bases. The CDR3 sequence is 14 residues long. From germline, CDR1 is SGHTA and CDR2 FQGNSA. DNA for the CDR3: TGTGCCAGCAGCCCAAGACAGGGGGGCTATGGCTACACCTTC. Translating it yields CASSPRQGGYGYTF.

The chain carries TRBV5-1 and TRBJ1-5; D remains ambiguous. The V end was cut by 4 bases, the J end by 3 bases, with 14 bases between. Germline V CDR1 and CDR2: SGHRS, YFSETQ. The CDR3 loop spans 15 amino acids. This chain's CDR3 is CASSPGGVANQPQHF. CDR3 nucleotide sequence: TGCGCCAGCAGCCCTGGCGGGGTCGCCAATCAGCCCCAGCATTTT.

The chain couples TRBV5-1 to TRBJ2-2; tentatively, D is TRBD1 (5 bases). Deletions cut 7 bases from V and 3 bases from J, with 13 bases between. Germline CDR1 is SGHRS and CDR2 is YFSETQ. This CDR3 is built from 14 residues. The CDR3 region is CASAPGPHTGELFF. The CDR3 region has the DNA TGCGCCAGCGCACCAGGGCCCCACACCGGGGAGCTGTTTTTT.